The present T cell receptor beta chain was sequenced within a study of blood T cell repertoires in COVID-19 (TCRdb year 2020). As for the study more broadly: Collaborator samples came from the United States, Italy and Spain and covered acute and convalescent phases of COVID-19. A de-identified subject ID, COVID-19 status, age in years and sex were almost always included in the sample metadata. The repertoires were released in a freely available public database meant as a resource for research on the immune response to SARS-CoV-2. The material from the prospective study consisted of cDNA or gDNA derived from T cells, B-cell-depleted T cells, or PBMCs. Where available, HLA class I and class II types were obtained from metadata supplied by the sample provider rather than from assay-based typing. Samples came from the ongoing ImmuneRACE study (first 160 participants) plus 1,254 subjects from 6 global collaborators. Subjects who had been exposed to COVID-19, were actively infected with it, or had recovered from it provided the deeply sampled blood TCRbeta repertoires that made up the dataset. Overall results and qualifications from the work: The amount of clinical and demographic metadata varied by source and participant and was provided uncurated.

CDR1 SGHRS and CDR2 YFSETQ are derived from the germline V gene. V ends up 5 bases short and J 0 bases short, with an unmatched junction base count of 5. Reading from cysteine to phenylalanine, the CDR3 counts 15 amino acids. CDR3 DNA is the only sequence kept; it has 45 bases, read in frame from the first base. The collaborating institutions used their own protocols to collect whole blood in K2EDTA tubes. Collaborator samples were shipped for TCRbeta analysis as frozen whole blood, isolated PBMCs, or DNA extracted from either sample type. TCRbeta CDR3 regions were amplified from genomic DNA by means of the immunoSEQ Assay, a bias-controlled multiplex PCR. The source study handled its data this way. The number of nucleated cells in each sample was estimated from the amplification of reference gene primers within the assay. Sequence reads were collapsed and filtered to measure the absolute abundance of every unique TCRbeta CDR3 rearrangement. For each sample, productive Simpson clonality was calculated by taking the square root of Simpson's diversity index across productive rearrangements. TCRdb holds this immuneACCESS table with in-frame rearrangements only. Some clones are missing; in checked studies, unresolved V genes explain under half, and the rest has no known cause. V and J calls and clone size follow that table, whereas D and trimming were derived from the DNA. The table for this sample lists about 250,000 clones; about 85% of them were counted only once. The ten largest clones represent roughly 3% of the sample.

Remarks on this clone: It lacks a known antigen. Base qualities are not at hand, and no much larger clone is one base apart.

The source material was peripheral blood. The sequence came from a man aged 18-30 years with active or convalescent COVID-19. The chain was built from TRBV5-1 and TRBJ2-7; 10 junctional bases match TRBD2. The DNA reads TGCGCCAGCAGAGGGACTAGCGTGAGCTCCTACGAGCAGTACTTC. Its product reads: CASRGTSVSSYEQYF. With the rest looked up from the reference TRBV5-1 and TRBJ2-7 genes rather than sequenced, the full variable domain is KAGVTQTPRYLIKTRGQQVTLSCSPISGHRSVSWYQQTPGQGLQFLFEYFSETQRNKGNFPGRFSGRQFSNSRSEMNVSTLELGDSALYLCASRGTSVSSYEQYFGPGTRLTVT.